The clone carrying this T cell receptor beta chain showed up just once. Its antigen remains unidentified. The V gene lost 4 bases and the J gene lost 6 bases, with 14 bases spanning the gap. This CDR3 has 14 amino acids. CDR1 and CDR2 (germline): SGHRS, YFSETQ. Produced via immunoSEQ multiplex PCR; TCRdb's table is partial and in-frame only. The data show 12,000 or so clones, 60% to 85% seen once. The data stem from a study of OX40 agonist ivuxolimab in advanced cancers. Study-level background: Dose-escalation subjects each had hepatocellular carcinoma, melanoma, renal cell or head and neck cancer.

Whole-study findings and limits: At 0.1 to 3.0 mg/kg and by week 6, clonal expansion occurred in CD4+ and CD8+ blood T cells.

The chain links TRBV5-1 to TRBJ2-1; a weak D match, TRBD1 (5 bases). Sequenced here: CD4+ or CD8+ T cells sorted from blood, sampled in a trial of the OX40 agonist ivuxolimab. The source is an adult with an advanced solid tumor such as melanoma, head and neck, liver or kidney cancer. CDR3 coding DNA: TGCGCCAGCAGCGGGGCAGGTTTGGGCAATGAGCAGTTCTTC. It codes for CASSGAGLGNEQFF.